The rows below give T cell receptor beta chains drawn from one sample of a study of blood T cell repertoires in COVID-19. Produced via immunoSEQ multiplex PCR; TCRdb's table is partial and in-frame only. In the table there are about 100,000 clones, roughly 79% of which are singletons. The specimen sequenced was peripheral blood. Source of these receptors: a man aged 80 or over with COVID-19, enrolled during active disease. Both conserved end residues are part of each CDR3. A D gene is named only where the DNA matches it firmly. The size field is filled for only some rows; it gives once, few, many or a size class.

j_call d_call v_call clone_size cdr3_aa cdr3_nt
TRBJ2-1 . TRBV5-4 . CASSLGAGGAFNEQFF TGTGCCAGCAGCTTGGGTGCTGGCGGGGCCTTCAATGAGCAGTTCTTC
TRBJ1-6 TRBD1 TRBV12-3/TRBV12-4 few CASSRQGNSPLHF TGTGCCAGCAGTCGACAGGGTAATTCACCCCTCCACTTT
TRBJ1-5 . TRBV7-7 . CASSPPVNGGDQPQHF TGTGCCAGCAGCCCACCCGTGAATGGGGGCGATCAGCCCCAGCATTTT
TRBJ2-7 . TRBV18 . CASSPAGLIYEQYF TGTGCCAGCTCACCGGCAGGGTTAATCTACGAGCAGTACTTC
TRBJ2-3 . TRBV9 . CASSVEGLRDTQYF TGTGCCAGCAGCGTAGAGGGGTTACGCGATACGCAGTATTTT
TRBJ1-1 . TRBV29-1 few CSVVQGGETEAFF TGCAGCGTTGTCCAAGGGGGAGAGACTGAAGCTTTCTTT
TRBJ2-5 . TRBV28 . CASRETAQETQYF TGTGCCAGCAGAGAGACAGCCCAAGAGACCCAGTACTTC
TRBJ2-5 . TRBV10-3 . CAISESTGTQETQYF TGTGCCATCAGTGAGTCTACAGGGACCCAAGAGACCCAGTACTTC
TRBJ1-2 TRBD1 TRBV10-3 . CAISEEGASGYTF TGTGCCATCAGTGAAGAGGGGGCGTCGGGCTACACCTTC
TRBJ1-2 TRBD1 TRBV6-1 few CASSESTGGFSGYTF TGTGCCAGCAGTGAATCGACAGGGGGCTTCTCTGGCTACACCTTC
TRBJ2-2 TRBD1 TRBV5-1 . CASSLLGQAAGELFF TGCGCCAGCAGCTTGTTAGGACAGGCGGCCGGGGAGCTGTTTTTT
TRBJ2-3 TRBD2 TRBV5-6 . CASSAVSREADTQYF TGTGCCAGCAGCGCCGTCTCGCGGGAGGCAGATACGCAGTATTTT
TRBJ2-5 . TRBV28 . CASSLGRQMTQYF TGTGCCAGCAGTTTAGGGCGACAGATGACCCAGTACTTC
TRBJ1-2 . TRBV28 . CASSLAGKGYTF TGTGCCAGCAGTTTAGCAGGGAAAGGCTACACCTTC
TRBJ2-7 . TRBV5-1 many CASRSRANSYEQYF TGCGCCAGCAGGTCGCGAGCAAACTCCTACGAGCAGTACTTC
TRBJ2-1 . TRBV5-1 . CASRWGTPNNEQFF TGCGCCAGCCGATGGGGGACTCCCAACAATGAGCAGTTCTTC
TRBJ1-2 TRBD1 TRBV7-2 . CASSSQGARGYTF TGTGCCAGCAGCTCCCAGGGGGCGCGGGGCTACACCTTC
TRBJ2-3 . TRBV5-1 . CASENGGGTDTQYF TGCGCCAGCGAGAACGGGGGTGGCACAGATACGCAGTATTTT
TRBJ1-2 . TRBV4-1 . CASSQKENLGYTF TGCGCCAGCAGCCAGAAAGAGAACCTTGGCTACACCTTC
TRBJ1-2 . TRBV28 . CASGDGGGYYGYTF TGTGCCAGCGGGGACGGCGGGGGTTACTATGGCTACACCTTC
TRBJ2-3 TRBD2 TRBV5-1 . CASSLSGGADTQYF TGCGCCAGCAGCCTCAGTGGGGGGGCAGATACGCAGTATTTT
TRBJ1-1 . TRBV6-4 . CASSRGRAFF TGTGCCAGCAGTAGGGGGAGAGCTTTCTTT
TRBJ1-2 . TRBV5-1 . CASSLALQGLYGYTF TGCGCCAGCAGCTTGGCGTTACAGGGCCTCTATGGCTACACCTTC
TRBJ1-1 . TRBV7-9 . CASSPGVRDTEAFF TGTGCCAGCAGCCCCGGAGTCAGAGACACTGAAGCTTTCTTT
TRBJ2-7 . TRBV11-2 . CASSQTGLSYEQYF TGTGCCAGCAGCCAAACAGGGCTTTCCTACGAGCAGTACTTC
TRBJ2-1 . TRBV20-1 few CSASLSELYNEQFF TGCAGTGCTAGTTTGAGTGAGCTCTACAATGAGCAGTTCTTC
TRBJ2-1 . TRBV5-6 . CASSREADSHNEQFF TGTGCCAGCAGCCGGGAAGCGGACAGTCACAATGAGCAGTTCTTC
TRBJ2-3 TRBD2 TRBV10-1 . CASRWVAGIPRAGCTDTQYF TGCGCCAGCAGGTGGGTAGCGGGGATCCCGCGGGCGGGGTGCACAGATACGCAGTATTTT
TRBJ2-3 . TRBV7-3 . CASSLRGGAGTDTQYF TGTGCCAGCAGCTTGAGGGGGGGAGCTGGGACAGATACGCAGTATTTT
TRBJ1-2 TRBD1 TRBV30 . CAWRDQGGYGYTF TGTGCCTGGAGAGACCAGGGGGGCTATGGCTACACCTTC
TRBJ2-2 TRBD2 TRBV3-1/TRBV3-2 . CASSPAGGAGELFF TGTGCCAGCAGCCCGGCCGGGGGGGCCGGGGAGCTGTTTTTT
TRBJ2-7 TRBD1 TRBV5-1 . CASSLGTGVAPSEHYF TGCGCCAGCAGCTTGGGGACAGGGGTTGCCCCATCCGAGCATTACTTC
TRBJ2-2 TRBD1 TRBV7-2 . CASSLGPGQGSTGELFF TGTGCCAGCAGCTTAGGGCCGGGACAGGGGAGCACCGGGGAGCTGTTTTTT
TRBJ2-3 TRBD2 TRBV4-2 few CASSQVGGRRADTQYF TGTGCCAGCAGCCAGGTTGGCGGGAGAAGGGCGGATACGCAGTATTTT
TRBJ2-1 TRBD1 TRBV25-1 . CASSESRGLSYNEQFF TGTGCCAGCAGTGAGAGCAGGGGGCTGTCCTACAATGAGCAGTTCTTC
TRBJ1-2 . TRBV10-3 few CAISDRDYGYTF TGTGCCATCAGTGACAGGGACTATGGCTACACCTTC
TRBJ1-3 . TRBV5-1 . CASSLGQSSGNTIYF TGCGCCAGCAGCTTGGGACAAAGCTCTGGAAACACCATATATTTT
TRBJ1-2 . TRBV5-1 . CASSLDRDYGYTF TGCGCCAGCAGCTTGGACAGGGACTATGGCTACACCTTC
TRBJ1-3 . TRBV27 . CASSFRQGNTIYF TGTGCCAGCAGTTTCAGGCAGGGGAACACCATATATTTT
TRBJ2-1 . TRBV28 few CASGTAGLGYNEQFF TGTGCCAGCGGTACTGCGGGGCTAGGGTACAATGAGCAGTTCTTC
TRBJ1-2 TRBD1 TRBV28 . CASSTQGAQRYGYTF TGTGCCAGCAGCACACAGGGGGCCCAGCGCTATGGCTACACCTTC
TRBJ2-2 . TRBV19 . CASSIKTRSTGELFF TGTGCCAGTAGTATTAAAACTCGTAGCACCGGGGAGCTGTTTTTT
TRBJ1-4 . TRBV5-1 . CASSFTQGSGEKLFF TGCGCCAGCAGCTTTACCCAGGGGTCTGGTGAAAAACTGTTTTTT
TRBJ1-1 TRBD1 TRBV2 . CASSEVQGGTEAFF TGTGCCAGCAGTGAAGTCCAGGGGGGCACTGAAGCTTTCTTT
TRBJ1-2 . TRBV6-5 . CASSEIRGAGYGYTF TGTGCCAGCAGCGAGATACGGGGGGCGGGCTATGGCTACACCTTC
TRBJ1-6 . TRBV24-1 . CATSARLNSPLHF TGTGCCACCAGTGCCAGGTTGAATTCACCCCTCCACTTT
TRBJ2-2 TRBD2 TRBV5-1 few CASSWGLAGAGELFF TGCGCCAGCAGCTGGGGACTAGCGGGAGCCGGGGAGCTGTTTTTT
TRBJ1-6 TRBD1 TRBV28 many CASSSRTGLRTPLHF TGTGCCAGCAGTTCGCGGACAGGCCTAAGGACACCCCTCCACTTT
TRBJ1-2 TRBD1 TRBV30 . CAWSPRDRGWHGYTF TGTGCCTGGAGCCCCCGGGACAGGGGATGGCATGGCTACACCTTC